This is a list of T cell receptor beta chains from one sample in a study of blood T cell repertoires in COVID-19. Profiling relied on immunoSEQ multiplex PCR, and the TCRdb table lists in-frame clones only, not all of them. The sample has 240,000 or so clones, about 90% seen once. Sequencing input: PBMCs or T cells enriched from blood (not recorded which). The receptors were gathered from a man aged 50 to 60 who had been exposed to COVID-19. Each CDR3 is given with its conserved first and last residue.

cdr3_aa	v_call	j_call
CASGSSSNQPQHF	TRBV12-5	TRBJ1-5
CASSKVVGREDGYTF	TRBV21-1	TRBJ1-2
CASSLPRGQGEGYTF	TRBV9	TRBJ1-2
CASSVSVGQGSGNEQFF	TRBV13	TRBJ2-1
CASSFGTPNEKLFF	TRBV5-1	TRBJ1-4
CASSPGGTRENEQFF	TRBV5-8	TRBJ2-1
CASSLARLQFF	TRBV12-3/TRBV12-4	TRBJ2-1
CASSQPMSAAPLHF	TRBV4-1	TRBJ1-6
CASSPVGLDRETQYF	TRBV7-3	TRBJ2-5
CASSLRGRGFNEQFF	TRBV6-2/TRBV6-3	TRBJ2-1
CASSAGTGGNEQFF	TRBV5-1	TRBJ2-1
CASSGQGARNTIYF	TRBV18	TRBJ1-3
CASSLFYEQYF	TRBV7-9	TRBJ2-7
CAWSEGQTINQPQHF	TRBV30	TRBJ1-5
CASSLDGGTGELFF	TRBV7-8	TRBJ2-2
CASSRDVAGELFF	TRBV5-1	TRBJ2-2
CASRTDSGNTIYF	TRBV5-1	TRBJ1-3
CATSRAGGERQHF	TRBV15	TRBJ1-5
CASISGHNEKLFF	TRBV28	TRBJ1-4
CASSLGQGVSNEKLFF	TRBV5-1	TRBJ1-4
CASSSTGVRNQPQHF	TRBV18	TRBJ1-5
CASSPGRNTEAFF	TRBV18	TRBJ1-1
CASSQGRTYNSPLHF	TRBV4-1	TRBJ1-6
CASSPQGANYGYTF	TRBV5-6	TRBJ1-2
CASSQRGLAGDTQYF	TRBV4-2	TRBJ2-3
CASSIGGGAYNEQFF	TRBV19	TRBJ2-1
CASSQQLASDEQYF	TRBV3-1/TRBV3-2	TRBJ2-7
CASSTTGLDNEKLFF	TRBV5-1	TRBJ1-4
CASSYSTPGDRDTGELFF	TRBV6-2/TRBV6-3	TRBJ2-2
CASSQDMTSGRLGTDTQYF	TRBV4-2	TRBJ2-3
CASSFSGGGDTQYF	TRBV7-9	TRBJ2-3
CASSVERGWAAGNTIYF	TRBV9	TRBJ1-3
CAIPRGAEQYF	TRBV11-2	TRBJ2-7
CAKTTGSGEAQPQHF	TRBV28	TRBJ1-5
CASSPHLAGGWNEQFF	TRBV9	TRBJ2-1
CASGLGEQAFNEKLFF	TRBV12-5	TRBJ1-4
CASSPPSTDTQYF	TRBV7-9	TRBJ2-3
CASSLRKSGWAPWDEQYF	TRBV5-5	TRBJ2-7
CASSSGTGHEKLFF	TRBV3-1/TRBV3-2	TRBJ1-4
CASSTRGEGNTIYF	TRBV19	TRBJ1-3
CASSIQGQVPRF	TRBV7-2	TRBJ1-1
CASADGLGPTDTQYF	TRBV5-1	TRBJ2-3
CSASVTANPQETQYF	TRBV20-1	TRBJ2-5
CASSLGLGGETQYF	TRBV5-1	TRBJ2-5
CASSIRSGLINQPQHF	TRBV19	TRBJ1-5